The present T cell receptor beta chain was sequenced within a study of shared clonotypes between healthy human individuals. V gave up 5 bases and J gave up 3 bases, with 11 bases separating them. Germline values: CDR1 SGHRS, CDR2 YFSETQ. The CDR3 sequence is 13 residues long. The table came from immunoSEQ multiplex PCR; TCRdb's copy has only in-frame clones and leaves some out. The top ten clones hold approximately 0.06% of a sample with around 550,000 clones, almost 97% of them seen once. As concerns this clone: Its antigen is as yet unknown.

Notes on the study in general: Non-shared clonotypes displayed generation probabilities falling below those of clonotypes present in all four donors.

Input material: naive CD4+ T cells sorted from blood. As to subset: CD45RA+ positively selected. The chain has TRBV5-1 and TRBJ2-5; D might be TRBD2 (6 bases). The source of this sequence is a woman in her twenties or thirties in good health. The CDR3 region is CASSWGGEETQYF. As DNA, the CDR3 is TGCGCCAGCAGTTGGGGCGGGGAAGAGACCCAGTACTTC.